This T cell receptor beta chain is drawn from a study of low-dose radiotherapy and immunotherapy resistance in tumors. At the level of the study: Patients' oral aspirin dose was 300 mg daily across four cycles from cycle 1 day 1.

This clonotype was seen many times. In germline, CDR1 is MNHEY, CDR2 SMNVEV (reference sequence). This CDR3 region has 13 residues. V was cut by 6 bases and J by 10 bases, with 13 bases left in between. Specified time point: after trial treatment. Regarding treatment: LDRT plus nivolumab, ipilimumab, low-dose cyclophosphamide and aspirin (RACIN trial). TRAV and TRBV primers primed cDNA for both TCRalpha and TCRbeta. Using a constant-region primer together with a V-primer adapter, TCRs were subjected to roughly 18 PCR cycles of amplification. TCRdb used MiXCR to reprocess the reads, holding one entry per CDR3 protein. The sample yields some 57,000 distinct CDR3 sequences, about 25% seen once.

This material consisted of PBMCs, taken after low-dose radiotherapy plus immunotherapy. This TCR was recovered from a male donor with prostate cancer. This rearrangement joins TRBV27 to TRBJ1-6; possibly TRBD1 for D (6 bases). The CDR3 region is CASRSDSSSPLHF. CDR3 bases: TGTGCCAGCAGATCGGACAGCTCATCACCCCTCCACTTT.